The 21 T cell receptor beta chains in this list originate from one sample, sequenced in a study of immune cell composition in non-small cell lung cancer. Clones were read by immunoSEQ multiplex PCR, and TCRdb kept only the in-frame ones, dropping some. The sample lists 1,900 or so clones, about 80% occurring once. Sequencing input: lung tumor tissue. Receptor source: a human donor with non-small cell lung cancer.

The J gene is TRBJ2-1, the V gene TRBV9; D gene ambiguous. The V end was cut by 0 bases, the J end by 6 bases, with 13 bases between. The CDR3 covers 15 residues. The germline V gene encodes CDR1 SGDLS and CDR2 YYNGEE. CDR3 sequence reads: CASSVERWPVNEQFF. The CDR3 region has the DNA TGTGCCAGCAGCGTAGAGCGCTGGCCAGTCAATGAGCAGTTCTTC.

The gene calls are TRBV28 and TRBJ2-1; tentatively, D is TRBD1 or TRBD2 (5 bases each). CDR1 and CDR2 (germline): MDHEN, SYDVKM. The length of the CDR3 is 15 residues. The V end was cut by 1 base, the J end by 7 bases, with 14 bases between. Written as DNA, the CDR3 is TGTGCCAGCAGTTTATCAGGGAACGGCGGGAATGAGCAGTTCTTC. Protein product: CASSLSGNGGNEQFF.

Remarks on this clone: The junction departs from germline at one end; a sequencing error may be responsible. The V and J genes are TRBV7-7 and TRBJ1-2; D is undetermined. CDR3 size: 13 residues. Germline V CDR1 and CDR2: SSHAT, FNYEAQ (reference sequence). The CDR3 sequence: CASSLAPFYGYTF. CDR3 coding DNA: TGTGCTAGCAGCTTAGCCCCGTTCTATGGCTACACCTTC.

This chain links TRBV11-2 with TRBJ1-6; 7 bases match TRBD1. The CDR3 contains 16 residues. V trimming: 5 bases; J trimming: 6 bases; junction bases outside the gene matches: 10. In germline, CDR1 is SGHAT, CDR2 FQNNGV. The CDR3 loop reads CASSRLTGTINSPLHF. The CDR3 coding sequence is TGTGCCAGCAGCCGTCTGACAGGGACAATTAATTCACCCCTCCACTTT. Full variable domain (outside the CDR3, taken from reference TRBV11-2 and TRBJ1-6): EAGVAQSPRYKIIEKRQSVAFWCNPISGHATLYWYQQILGQGPKLLIQFQNNGVVDDSQLPKDRFSAERLKGVDSTLKIQPAKLEDSAVYLCASSRLTGTINSPLHFGNGTRLTVT.

This rearrangement joins TRBV14 to TRBJ1-4; D not resolved. The CDR3 is 15 amino acids. Germline V gene data show CDR1 as SGHDN and CDR2 as FVKESK. The V and J ends lost 4 bases and 4 bases respectively, with 13 bases between them. This CDR3 reads CASSRRGRSNEKLFF. In nucleotides, the CDR3 is TGTGCCAGCAGCCGCCGTGGCAGGAGTAATGAAAAACTGTTTTTT.

V is TRBV20-1 and J is TRBJ1-2; possible D gene TRBD1, 6 bases. This CDR3 has 11 amino acids. The V gene lost 6 bases and the J gene lost 8 bases, with 13 bases spanning the gap. Germline V CDR1 and CDR2: DFQATT, SNEGSKA (reference sequence). The CDR3 protein is CSARTEAGYTF. As DNA, the CDR3 is TGCAGTGCAAGGACAGAAGCAGGCTACACCTTC.

The chain couples TRBV5-1 to TRBJ2-1, with D possibly matching TRBD1 (6 bases). The CDR3 contains 15 residues. The V end lost 0 bases, the J end lost 3 bases, and 10 bases lay between the germline ends. Germline loops: CDR1 SGHRS, CDR2 YFSETQ. CDR3 in DNA: TGCGCCAGCAGCTTGGGGGGGACAAACTACAATGAGCAGTTCTTC. This encodes CASSLGGTNYNEQFF.

The V call is TRBV19, the J call TRBJ1-4, with TRBD1 matching over 9 bases. The CDR3 runs to 17 residues. V trimming: 5 bases; J trimming: 11 bases; junction bases outside the gene matches: 18. CDR1 and CDR2 (germline): LNHDA, SQIVND (reference sequence). CDR3 in DNA: TGTGCCAGTAGTCCACGGAGCTACAGGGGGCCCTGGCGGAAACTGTTTTTT. Protein: CASSPRSYRGPWRKLFF.

The chain employs TRBV2 and TRBJ1-1, with TRBD1 identical over 8 bases. This CDR3 has 13 amino acids. V lost 6 bases, J lost 1 base, and 1 base stayed unmatched. Germline CDR1 SNHLY, CDR2 FYNNEI. This chain's CDR3 is CASSGQGNTEAFF. The CDR3 DNA reads as TGTGCCAGCAGCGGACAGGGGAACACTGAAGCTTTCTTT.

V gene TRBV7-6 combines with J gene TRBJ2-1; D is possibly TRBD1 or TRBD2 (5 bases each). Germline CDR1 reads SGHVS; CDR2 reads FNYEAQ. The CDR3 is made up of 13 amino acids. Trimming shortened V by 5 bases and J by 5 bases, and 10 bases separated the two germline ends. Here the CDR3 reads CASSLGTDNEQFF. The CDR3 nucleotides read TGTGCCAGCAGCCTGGGGACCGACAATGAGCAGTTCTTC.

The rearrangement links TRBV2 to TRBJ2-4; TRBD2 matches at 9 bases. Germline CDR1 and CDR2: SNHLY and FYNNEI. V lost 4 bases and J lost 0; bases outside the gene matches: 7. The length of the CDR3 is 17 residues. The CDR3 sequence is CASSAFRTSAAKNIQYF. The CDR3 DNA is TGTGCCAGCAGTGCCTTCCGGACTAGCGCAGCCAAAAACATTCAGTACTTC.

This clone occurred once. J is TRBJ2-1 and V is TRBV11-3, with D possibly being TRBD1 or TRBD2 (5 bases each). V was clipped by 5 bases and J by 0 bases, with 8 bases between them. The CDR3 totals 14 residues. Germline V gene data show CDR1 as SGHNT and CDR2 as YENEEA. The CDR3 is CASSPGGSYNEQFF. Here the CDR3 DNA reads TGTGCCAGCAGCCCTGGGGGCTCCTACAATGAGCAGTTCTTC.

This sequence joins TRBV11-2 and TRBJ1-6, with D hard to call. V lost 2 bases, J lost 8 bases, and 7 bases lay in between. The length of the CDR3 is 13 residues. Germline V CDR1 and CDR2: SGHAT, FQNNGV. In DNA form, the CDR3 reads TGTGCCAGCAGCTTAATCATGGATTCACCCCTCCACTTT. Its protein product is CASSLIMDSPLHF. The full variable domain, in which reference TRBV11-2 and TRBJ1-6 provide the parts outside the CDR3, is EAGVAQSPRYKIIEKRQSVAFWCNPISGHATLYWYQQILGQGPKLLIQFQNNGVVDDSQLPKDRFSAERLKGVDSTLKIQPAKLEDSAVYLCASSLIMDSPLHFGNGTRLTVT.

The genes are TRBV6-1 and TRBJ1-2, with D unclear. Germline V lookup: CDR1 MNHNS, CDR2 SASEGT. V dropped 6 bases and J dropped 4 bases, with 12 bases sitting between them. The CDR3 covers 13 residues. In DNA, the CDR3 is TGTGCCAGCAGCCTGGGGTCGATCTATGGCTACACCTTC. Amino acid sequence: CASSLGSIYGYTF.

V gene TRBV25-1 combines with J gene TRBJ1-1; TRBD1 matches 9 bases. CDR3 length equals 14 residues. The V segment lost 6 bases and the J segment 1 base; nucleotides outside the gene matches: 3. Germline lookup yields CDR1 MGHDK and CDR2 SYGVNS. The CDR3 region has the DNA TGTGCCAGCAGGAAGACAGGGGGGAACACTGAAGCTTTCTTT. Protein product: CASRKTGGNTEAFF.

CDR3 bases: TGTGCCAGCAGCTTACAGGGGACTAGCGGGGCCAGCACAGATACGCAGTATTTT. Protein sequence: CASSLQGTSGASTDTQYF. J is TRBJ2-3 and V is TRBV7-2; 13 nucleotides agree with TRBD2. The CDR3 loop spans 18 amino acids. Looked up from germline, CDR1 is SGHTA and CDR2 is FQGNSA. V dropped 2 bases and J dropped 0; count of bases not matched to a gene: 5.

This clone was seen a handful of times. The chain recombines TRBV5-5 with TRBJ2-1; 10 nucleotides match TRBD2. CDR1 is SGHKS, CDR2 YYEKEE, per germline (reference sequence). There are 16 residues in the CDR3. Trimming removed 0 bases from V and 4 bases from J; junction bases left unmatched: 4. In DNA, the CDR3 is TGTGCCAGCAGCTTGGTTCTAGCGGGGGTATACAATGAGCAGTTCTTC. Translated: CASSLVLAGVYNEQFF. The whole variable domain, remainder taken from reference TRBV5-5 and TRBJ2-1, is DAGVTQSPTHLIKTRGQQVTLRCSPISGHKSVSWYQQVLGQGPQFIFQYYEKEERGRGNFPDRFSARQFPNYSSELNVNALLLGDSALYLCASSLVLAGVYNEQFFGPGTRLTVL.

The genes are TRBV18 and TRBJ1-6; D is undetermined. The CDR3 spans 15 residues. Trimming took 3 bases from V and 7 from J, leaving 13 bases between them. Germline lookup yields CDR1 KGHSH and CDR2 LQKENI. As DNA, the CDR3 is TGTGCCAGCTCACCTTGGAGACCACAGAATTCACCCCTCCACTTT. Translated: CASSPWRPQNSPLHF.

V and J are TRBV7-9 and TRBJ2-3; TRBD1 is a possible D gene (6 bases). V lost 5 bases to trimming and J lost 0 bases, with 18 bases between them. From germline, CDR1 is SEHNR and CDR2 FQNEAQ (reference sequence). The CDR3 totals 17 residues. The CDR3 loop is CASSDLLDRTSTDTQYF. CDR3 bases: TGTGCCAGCAGCGATCTTCTGGACAGAACTAGCACAGATACGCAGTATTTT.

The chain recombines TRBV7-2 with TRBJ1-4, with D possibly matching TRBD1 (5 bases). The V end was cut by 5 bases, the J end by 10 bases, with 17 bases between. From germline, CDR1 is SGHTA and CDR2 FQGNSA. This CDR3 contains 14 residues. The CDR3 DNA reads as TGTGCCAGCAGCCGGACCGGGACCTTCACAAAACTGTTTTTT. This codes for CASSRTGTFTKLFF.

The chain employs TRBV15 and TRBJ2-6; TRBD1 matches 8 bases. The CDR3 spans 17 residues. V shed 6 bases and J 0 bases; nucleotides not matched to a gene: 7. Germline V gene data show CDR1 as LNHNV and CDR2 as YYDKDF (reference sequence). Written as DNA, the CDR3 is TGTGCCACCAGGAAGGGACAGGCAGTCTCTGGGGCCAACGTCCTGACTTTC. It yields the protein CATRKGQAVSGANVLTF.